This T cell receptor (beta chain) derives from a study of cytomegalovirus exposure and HLA in healthy donors. On this clone: Its antigen is unidentified.

Germline V lookup: CDR1 LNHDA, CDR2 SQIVND (reference sequence). CDR3 length equals 14 residues. Trimming took 4 bases from V and 0 from J, leaving 6 bases between them. Study-level points and caveats: For most TCR beta V segments, an earlier analysis put the productive rate at about 87% or about 30% of the time.

PCR was performed using 60 Vbeta and 13 Jbeta primers. Only in-frame clones appear in the TCRdb table, and some are missing; sequencing was by immunoSEQ multiplex PCR. In the table there are over 80,000 clones, 82% of which are singletons. The receptor comes from a middle-aged man in good health and CMV-seronegative. The rearrangement joins TRBV19 to TRBJ1-4; D remains ambiguous. Sample: PBMCs. CDR3 sequence reads: CASSTRATNEKLFF. Here the CDR3 DNA reads TGTGCCAGTAGTACCCGTGCAACTAATGAAAAACTGTTTTTT.